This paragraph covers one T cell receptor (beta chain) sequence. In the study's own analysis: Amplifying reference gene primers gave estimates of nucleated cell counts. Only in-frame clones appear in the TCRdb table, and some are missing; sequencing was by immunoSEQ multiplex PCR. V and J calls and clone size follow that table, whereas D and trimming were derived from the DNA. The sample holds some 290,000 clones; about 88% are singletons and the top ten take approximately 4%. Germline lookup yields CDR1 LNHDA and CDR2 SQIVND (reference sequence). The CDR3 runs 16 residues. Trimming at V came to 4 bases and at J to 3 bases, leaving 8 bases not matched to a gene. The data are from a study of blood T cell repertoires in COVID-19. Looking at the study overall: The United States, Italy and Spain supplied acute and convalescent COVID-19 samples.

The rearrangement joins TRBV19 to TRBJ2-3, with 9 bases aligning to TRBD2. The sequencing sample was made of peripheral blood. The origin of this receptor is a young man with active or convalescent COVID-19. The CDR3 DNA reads TGTGCCAGTAGTAGCCTCGGGGCGGGGGGGACAGATACGCAGTATTTT. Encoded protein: CASSSLGAGGTDTQYF.